This T cell receptor beta chain stems from a study of T-cell memory formation after mild COVID-19. Across the study: The TCR clusters were mostly specific to one donor. The study's findings and limits: Pre-infection memory showed some responding clones, and this suggested that cross-reactive memory joined. Second-wave clones peaking on day 37 lacked confirmed SARS-CoV-2 specificity.

The authors produced TCR alpha and TCR beta cDNA libraries with sample barcodes and UMIs by 5'RACE using constant-segment primers. TCRdb reprocessed the 5' RACE reads with MiXCR, giving one entry per CDR3 protein. The sample contains over 450,000 distinct CDR3 sequences, around 21% of which appear only once. This clonotype was seen a handful of times. Its specificity is not known. There are 14 residues in the CDR3. Trimming removed 2 bases from V and 7 bases from J, with 12 bases in between. Sequencing was done on a sample of PBMCs or a T cell subset sorted from them (not recorded which). This sequence originates from an adult woman who had mild COVID-19 (a few samples of this study predate the infection). Cell type and time point are not known. The chain joins TRBV12-3 or TRBV12-4 to TRBJ1-5, with D possibly TRBD1 on 5 matching bases. This CDR3 is CASSLRGVGQPQHF. DNA for the CDR3: TGTGCCAGCAGTTTAAGGGGAGTGGGGCAGCCCCAGCATTTT.